What follows are 27 T cell receptor beta chains derived from one specimen sequenced in a study of T cells in Graves' hyperthyroidism and ophthalmopathy. Researchers took RNA transcripts and amplified the TCR beta CDR3 regions from them. First-round RT-PCR of the TCR CDR3 relied on the HTBI primer set. MiXCR was run by TCRdb on the multiplex PCR reads, yielding one entry per CDR3 protein. The data contain approximately 330,000 distinct CDR3 sequences, roughly 21% of them singletons. Sequences were obtained from blood. The receptors here all came from a woman between 50 and 59 years old with Graves' hyperthyroidism.

This sequence joins TRBV5-1 and TRBJ2-5; no clear D. The CDR3 contains 13 residues. Germline lookup yields CDR1 SGHRS and CDR2 YFSETQ. V gave up 0 bases and J gave up 4 bases, with 7 bases separating them. The chain's CDR3 is CASSLVGLETQYF. As DNA, the CDR3 is TGCGCCAGCAGCTTGGTTGGGTTAGAGACCCAGTACTTC.

The chain joins TRBV28 to TRBJ2-1; TRBD2 aligns across 9 bases. CDR3 length: 14 residues. V lost 1 base and J lost 6; bases outside the gene matches: 1. Germline CDR1 MDHEN, CDR2 SYDVKM. The CDR3: CASSLSSGTNEQFF. CDR3 nucleotide sequence: TGTGCCAGCAGTTTATCTAGCGGGACCAATGAGCAGTTCTTC.

This clonotype was counted at least ten times. V usage is TRBV2 and J usage is TRBJ1-4; 7 nucleotides match TRBD1. V trimming: 7 bases; J trimming: 2 bases; junction bases outside the gene matches: 4. The V gene's germline CDR1 is SNHLY and CDR2 FYNNEI. There are 14 residues in the CDR3. The CDR3 DNA reads as TGTGCCAGCAAACGACAGGGTACTAATGAAAAACTGTTTTTT. As protein: CASKRQGTNEKLFF.

In this sample, this clonotype turned up a few times. The chain recombines TRBV7-9 with TRBJ1-6, with 7 bases lining up with TRBD1. The V gene end was trimmed by 4 bases and the J gene end by 9 bases; junction bases not matched to a gene: 9. CDR1 and CDR2 (germline): SEHNR, FQNEAQ (reference sequence). This CDR3 spans 15 amino acids. The CDR3, as DNA: TGTGCCAGCAGCTCCGGGACAGAAGGGAGTTCACCCCTCCACTTT. The encoded protein is CASSSGTEGSSPLHF.

This clonotype was detected ten times or more. The J gene is TRBJ1-1, the V gene TRBV29-1; D is ambiguous. Trimming took 1 base from V and 1 from J, leaving 13 bases between them. The CDR3 totals 15 residues. The germline V gene encodes CDR1 SQVTM and CDR2 ANQGSEA. The CDR3: CSVEVWRQTNTEAFF. The CDR3 nucleotides read TGCAGCGTTGAAGTCTGGCGACAAACGAACACTGAAGCTTTCTTT. Full variable domain (remainder filled in from reference TRBV29-1 and TRBJ1-1): SAVISQKPSRDICQRGTSLTIQCQVDSQVTMMFWYRQQPGQSLTLIATANQGSEATYESGFVIDKFPISRPNLTFSTLTVSNMSPEDSSIYLCSVEVWRQTNTEAFFGQGTRLTVV.

This clonotype was seen repeatedly, ten times or more. The chain has TRBV3-1 and TRBJ1-1, with D uncertain. CDR3 length equals 15 residues. V was cut by 1 base and J by 0 bases, with 9 bases left in between. The germline V gene encodes CDR1 LGHDT and CDR2 YNNKEL (reference sequence). The CDR3 coding sequence is TGTGCCAGCAGCCAAGGGGTCAGTATGAACACTGAAGCTTTCTTT. It encodes CASSQGVSMNTEAFF. Filled out from reference TRBV3-1 and TRBJ1-1, the complete variable domain reads DTAVSQTPKYLVTQMGNDKSIKCEQNLGHDTMYWYKQDSKKFLKIMFSYNNKELIINETVPNRFSPKSPDKAHLNLHINSLELGDSAVYFCASSQGVSMNTEAFFGQGTRLTVV.

This clonotype was recorded many times. J is TRBJ2-2 and V is TRBV27; no reliable D call. The CDR3 covers 16 residues. Between the trimmed V and J ends, which lost 8 bases and 10 bases, there was a span of 26 bases. Germline CDR1 and CDR2: MNHEY and SMNVEV (reference sequence). The CDR3 nucleotides are TGTGCCAGCGGCCCCTTAGGTGGGCGACGTGGTGAGGAGCTGTTTTTT. Encoded protein: CASGPLGGRRGEELFF.

This clonotype was counted ten times or more. V and J are TRBV7-3 and TRBJ2-2; D remains ambiguous. Germline CDR1 reads SGHTA; CDR2 reads FQGTGA. Between the trimmed V and J ends, which lost 3 bases and 1 base, there was a span of 6 bases. The CDR3 totals 14 residues. CDR3 coding DNA: TGTGCCAGCAGCTTGGTCGGGAACACCGGGGAGCTGTTTTTT. This encodes CASSLVGNTGELFF.

This clonotype was detected ten times or more. The CDR3 bases are TGTGCCAGCCTCCCGGAGCTCACTGAAGCTTTCTTT. Protein: CASLPELTEAFF. This chain connects TRBV2 to TRBJ1-1; no clear D gene. Germline V gene sequence: CDR1 SNHLY, CDR2 FYNNEI. Trimming shortened V by 8 bases and J by 4 bases, and 11 bases separated the two germline ends. The CDR3 totals 12 residues.

V is TRBV7-9 and J is TRBJ2-1; tentatively, D is TRBD2 (5 bases). This CDR3 comprises 13 residues. Per the germline V gene, CDR1 is SEHNR and CDR2 is FQNEAQ (reference sequence). V was trimmed by 3 bases and J by 5 bases, leaving 8 bases between them. CDR3 protein: CASSLDWDNEQFF. CDR3 bases: TGTGCCAGCAGCTTGGACTGGGACAATGAGCAGTTCTTC.

This clonotype was observed a handful of times. The genes are TRBV27 and TRBJ2-6; the match to TRBD2 covers 7 bases. CDR3 size: 17 residues. V lost 2 bases and J lost 0; bases outside the gene matches: 4. CDR1 MNHEY and CDR2 SMNVEV come from the germline V gene (reference sequence). The CDR3 sequence: CASSLSGTPSGANVLTF. The CDR3 bases are TGTGCCAGCAGTTTAAGCGGGACTCCCTCTGGGGCCAACGTCCTGACTTTC.

This clonotype was counted between two and nine times. The chain has TRBV2 and TRBJ2-1; D tentatively fits TRBD1 or TRBD2 (5 bases each). The length of the CDR3 is 13 residues. From germline, CDR1 is SNHLY and CDR2 FYNNEI. Between the trimmed V and J ends, which lost 8 bases and 2 bases, there was a span of 10 bases. CDR3 in amino acids: CASSGTPYNEQFF. CDR3 in DNA: TGTGCCAGCTCAGGGACCCCCTACAATGAGCAGTTCTTC. Supplemented by reference TRBV2 and TRBJ2-1, the full variable domain reads EPEVTQTPSHQVTQMGQEVILRCVPISNHLYFYWYRQILGQKVEFLVSFYNNEISEKSEIFDDQFSVERPDGSNFTLKIRSTKLEDSAMYFCASSGTPYNEQFFGPGTRLTVL.

The CDR3 loop reads CASSHDPRGSPLHF. CDR3 coding DNA: TGTGCCAGCAGCCATGATCCGAGGGGTTCACCCCTCCACTTT. The chain links TRBV7-9 to TRBJ1-6, with D maybe TRBD1 (5 bases). Germline lookup yields CDR1 SEHNR and CDR2 FQNEAQ (reference sequence). The V gene lost 5 bases and the J gene lost 9 bases, with 14 bases spanning the gap. The CDR3 runs 14 residues.

This clonotype has ten or more counts. V usage is TRBV11-3 and J usage is TRBJ2-5, with a possible D match to TRBD2 (5 bases). V gave up 5 bases and J gave up 7 bases, with 17 bases separating them. The CDR3 is made up of 14 amino acids. Germline V gene sequence: CDR1 SGHNT, CDR2 YENEEA. The CDR3 DNA reads TGTGCCAGCAGCCCCGGGGTCGCCCCGGGGACCCAGTACTTC. As protein: CASSPGVAPGTQYF.

Worth noting for this clonotype: Since a much larger clone is just one base distant, this may be a read error. CDR3 DNA sequence: TGTGCCTGGAGTCAACCCCCAGGGAGAGCTTTCTTT. Its translation is CAWSQPPGRAFF. This rearrangement joins TRBV30 to TRBJ1-1; D perhaps matches TRBD1 (5 bases). Germline loops: CDR1 GTSNPN, CDR2 SVGIG (reference sequence). V lost 2 bases and J lost 10, with 14 bases in between. The CDR3 covers 12 residues.

The chain joins TRBV7-9 to TRBJ1-5; 9 positions agree with TRBD1. This CDR3 comprises 17 residues. The trim removed 2 bases at V and 0 bases at J, leaving 5 bases unmatched. CDR1 and CDR2 from the germline V gene are SEHNR and FQNEAQ (reference sequence). The CDR3 reads CASSLPTGGDSNQPQHF. Here the CDR3 DNA reads TGTGCCAGCAGCTTACCGACAGGGGGAGATAGCAATCAGCCCCAGCATTTT.

This clonotype was picked up many times. The chain carries TRBV11-1 and TRBJ2-1; maybe TRBD2 (6 bases). V shed 0 bases and J shed 0 bases, with 9 bases lying between them. In germline, CDR1 is SGHAT, CDR2 FQDESV (reference sequence). The length of the CDR3 is 16 residues. The CDR3 coding sequence is TGTGCCAGCAGCTTAGCCGGGACTCTCTCCTACAATGAGCAGTTCTTC. It encodes CASSLAGTLSYNEQFF.

This clonotype was observed a few times. This rearrangement joins TRBV5-8 to TRBJ1-1, with TRBD1 as a possible D gene (5 bases). CDR3 length: 14 residues. Trimming cost V 0 bases and J 4 bases, with 10 bases left between them. CDR1 and CDR2 from the germline V gene are SGHTS and YDEGEE. The CDR3, as DNA: TGTGCCAGCAGCTTGGCGGGGGGGGTCACTGAAGCTTTCTTT. It specifies CASSLAGGVTEAFF.

This clonotype was observed at least ten times. The chain couples TRBV20-1 to TRBJ2-7; D is unclear. V was shortened by 0 bases and J by 7 bases, with 7 bases between the two germline ends. The CDR3 sequence is 11 residues long. Germline CDR1 and CDR2: DFQATT and SNEGSKA (reference sequence). The chain's CDR3 is CSARDRREQYF. The CDR3 coding sequence is TGCAGTGCTAGAGATAGGCGGGAGCAGTACTTC.

This clonotype was observed at least ten times. V gene TRBV18 combines with J gene TRBJ1-6; tentatively, D is TRBD1 (5 bases). The germline V gene encodes CDR1 KGHSH and CDR2 LQKENI. This CDR3 contains 16 residues. V was trimmed by 1 base and J by 8 bases, leaving 15 bases between them. The CDR3 loop is CASSPRGLERYSPLHF. In DNA, the CDR3 is TGTGCCAGCTCACCACGGGGACTGGAGCGCTATTCACCCCTCCACTTT.

This clonotype showed up many times. The chain employs TRBV12-3 or TRBV12-4 and TRBJ1-1, with D unresolved. This CDR3 contains 13 residues. Deletions cut 0 bases from V and 7 bases from J, with 9 bases between. The CDR3 spells CASSLAPLGEAFF. The CDR3 DNA follows: TGTGCCAGCAGTTTAGCCCCCCTGGGTGAAGCTTTCTTT.

CDR3 coding DNA: TGCGCCAGCAGCTTTGGGGACGGGGCCGACGAGCAGTACTTC. This sequence encodes CASSFGDGADEQYF. J is TRBJ2-7 and V is TRBV5-1; either TRBD1 or TRBD2 may fit D (5 bases each). The CDR3 totals 14 residues. Deletions cut 2 bases from V and 5 bases from J, with 14 bases between. Germline V lookup: CDR1 SGHRS, CDR2 YFSETQ.

This clonotype was detected a few times. This chain uses TRBV4-1 with TRBJ1-2, with D unclear. V lost 4 bases to trimming and J lost 5 bases, with 17 bases between them. Germline V gene data show CDR1 as MGHRA and CDR2 as YSYEKL. The CDR3 has 15 amino acids. The CDR3 loop reads CASSPRFSDVYGYTF. CDR3 sequence (DNA): TGCGCCAGCAGCCCCCGATTTTCGGACGTATATGGCTACACCTTC.

The V and J genes are TRBV19 and TRBJ2-5; 8 nucleotides align to TRBD1. V was pared by 3 bases and J by 1 base, with 1 base of the junction left unmatched. CDR1 and CDR2 (germline): LNHDA, SQIVND (reference sequence). This CDR3 is built from 14 residues. The CDR3 DNA is TGTGCCAGTAGTATCGGACAGGGCCAAGAGACCCAGTACTTC. It is translated as CASSIGQGQETQYF.

This clonotype was recorded many times. The CDR3 region is CASSPSTVGRETQYF. The CDR3 DNA sequence: TGTGCCAGCAGCCCCTCAACAGTGGGCCGGGAGACCCAGTACTTC. This chain joins TRBV27 and TRBJ2-5; D is unclear. The CDR3 covers 15 residues. V lost 6 bases and J lost 5, with 19 bases in between. Germline CDR1 MNHEY, CDR2 SMNVEV (reference sequence).

This clonotype appeared many times. The chain carries TRBV11-2 and TRBJ2-7; TRBD1 or TRBD2 may be the D gene (7 bases each). This CDR3 has 12 amino acids. The V end lost 5 bases, the J end lost 5 bases, and 10 bases lay between the germline ends. CDR1 and CDR2 (germline): SGHAT, FQNNGV. The CDR3 DNA reads TGTGCCAGCAGCCAGGGGGGGAACGAGCAGTACTTC. This codes for CASSQGGNEQYF.

This clonotype was detected only a few times. V is TRBV19 and J is TRBJ2-7; no definite D call. Trimming removed 0 bases at V and 7 bases at J, with 13 bases between. The germline V gene has CDR1 LNHDA and CDR2 SQIVND (reference sequence). The CDR3 totals 14 residues. The CDR3 spells CASSIDQLSREQYF. The CDR3 nucleotides read TGTGCCAGTAGTATAGATCAACTCAGTCGGGAGCAGTACTTC. The full variable domain, in which reference TRBV19 and TRBJ2-7 provide the parts outside the CDR3, is DGGITQSPKYLFRKEGQNVTLSCEQNLNHDAMYWYRQDPGQGLRLIYYSQIVNDFQKGDIAEGYSVSREKKESFPLTVTSAQKNPTAFYLCASSIDQLSREQYFGPGTRLTVT.